The source of this TCR beta chain is a study of T-cell reconstitution after alpha-beta-depleted transplantation in children. TCRbeta library preparation incorporated unique molecular identifiers. TCRdb ran MiXCR on the PCR reads and lists one entry per CDR3 protein. The repertoire holds almost 600,000 distinct CDR3 sequences, about a quarter seen once, with about a third in the top ten. Trimming stripped 6 bases from V and 4 bases from J, with 9 bases between. This CDR3 is built from 12 residues. The germline V gene encodes CDR1 WNHNN and CDR2 SYGVQD (reference sequence). The sequencing used PBMCs, collected before TCRalphabeta/CD19-depleted stem cell transplant. The TCR originated in a boy under two years old with Wiskott-Aldrich syndrome, due to receive a stem cell transplant. The gene calls are TRBV10-1 and TRBJ1-2; D is ambiguous. CDR3 nucleotides: TGCGCCAGCAGATTTTGGGTCTATGGCTACACCTTC. Its translation is CASRFWVYGYTF.